This T cell receptor beta chain comes out of a study of cytomegalovirus exposure and HLA in healthy donors. Study-wide background: The same platform was used for the 110 or so validation repertoires as for the roughly 670 first-cohort repertoires, as reported in a later analysis.

Germline lookup yields CDR1 SGHVT and CDR2 SQSDAQ. V lost 1 base to trimming and J lost 3 bases; unmatched junction nucleotides: 7. The CDR3 runs 16 residues. Concerning this clone: Its specificity is not known.

Libraries were prepared by immunoSEQ multiplex PCR; TCRdb keeps only in-frame clonotypes and omits some of them. The sample contains approximately 200,000 clones, 80% to 90% of which appear only once. These donors were members of the approximately 110-subject validation cohort, a group separate from the roughly 670-subject first cohort. Study-wide results and caveats: Within the 130 or so validation repertoires, first-cohort TCR clusters tended to co-occur, according to a later analysis. The authors listed some 150 TCR beta chains as cytomegalovirus-associated.

The chain carries TRBV7-4 and TRBJ2-5; 8 bases line up with TRBD1. Sequenced: PBMCs. The sequence was obtained from a young woman in good health and CMV-seronegative. CDR3: CASSLGERGQEETQYF. CDR3 nucleotides: TGTGCCAGCAGCTTAGGTGAGAGGGGACAGGAAGAGACCCAGTACTTC.